The next 8 T cell receptor beta chains were all read from a single sample in a study of shared clonotypes between healthy human individuals. Profiling relied on immunoSEQ multiplex PCR, and the TCRdb table lists in-frame clones only, not all of them. The data show 1.4 million or so clones, approximately 98.5% seen once. Material for sequencing was naive CD4+ T cells sorted from blood. The subset was: CD45RA+ positively selected. The source is a young man in good health.

V gene TRBV6-5 combines with J gene TRBJ1-2; D unclear. V dropped 4 bases and J dropped 1 base, with 16 bases sitting between them. Looked up from germline, CDR1 is MNHEY and CDR2 is SVGAGI. The length of the CDR3 is 16 residues. The DNA of the CDR3 is TGTGCCAGCAGTTCACTTACATCGACCCTTAACTATGGCTACACCTTC. Translated, it gives CASSSLTSTLNYGYTF.

This chain links TRBV5-1 with TRBJ2-7; tentatively, D is TRBD1 (5 bases). CDR1 and CDR2 (germline): SGHRS, YFSETQ. This CDR3 contains 16 residues. Trimming removed 0 bases at V and 3 bases at J, with 16 bases between. The CDR3 is CASSLEDGRVLYEQYF. The CDR3 DNA reads TGCGCCAGCAGCTTGGAAGATGGCAGGGTTCTCTACGAGCAGTACTTC.

V gene TRBV28 combines with J gene TRBJ1-3; perhaps TRBD1 as D (5 bases). The CDR3 is 13 amino acids. V shed 5 bases and J shed 4 bases, with 9 bases lying between them. Germline lookup yields CDR1 MDHEN and CDR2 SYDVKM. The CDR3 loop is CASSRQGGNTIYF. CDR3 nucleotide sequence: TGTGCCAGCAGTCGGCAGGGAGGAAACACCATATATTTT.

The CDR3 protein is CASSIWGTRNEQFF. The CDR3 DNA is TGTGCCAGTAGTATATGGGGTACAAGAAATGAGCAGTTCTTC. The V gene is TRBV19, the J gene TRBJ2-1; D unresolved. The V gene lost 2 bases and the J gene lost 7 bases, with 12 bases spanning the gap. The CDR3 is made up of 14 amino acids. The germline V gene has CDR1 LNHDA and CDR2 SQIVND (reference sequence).

The V call is TRBV9, the J call TRBJ2-4, with D uncertain. V lost 0 bases, J lost 4 bases, and 11 bases lay in between. Germline V lookup: CDR1 SGDLS, CDR2 YYNGEE. This CDR3 contains 15 residues. The CDR3 sequence is CASSVADGPKNIQYF. The DNA for the CDR3 is TGTGCCAGCAGCGTAGCCGACGGGCCTAAAAACATTCAGTACTTC.

The chain joins TRBV27 to TRBJ1-2, with D unclear. The CDR3 length is 14 residues. The V gene's germline CDR1 is MNHEY and CDR2 SMNVEV (reference sequence). V lost 5 bases to trimming and J lost 3 bases, with 13 bases between them. The CDR3 DNA reads as TGTGCCAGCAGTACCAGTTCGAGGCACTATGGCTACACCTTC. Residues: CASSTSSRHYGYTF.

This rearrangement joins TRBV4-3 to TRBJ1-3; D is possibly TRBD1 (5 bases). Trimming removed 0 bases from V and 3 bases from J, with 12 bases in between. Germline CDR1 and CDR2: LGHNA and YSLEER. CDR3 length equals 16 residues. CDR3 bases: TGCGCCAGCAGCCAAGATGCCCCAGGGTATGGAAACACCATATATTTT. Its translation is CASSQDAPGYGNTIYF.

This clone occurred once. The rearrangement joins TRBV2 to TRBJ2-1; TRBD2 might be the D (5 bases). The germline V gene has CDR1 SNHLY and CDR2 FYNNEI. Trimming took off 6 bases at V and 4 bases at J, with 19 bases between the two ends. The CDR3 length is 16 residues. CDR3 protein: CASREARTPLYNEQFF. The DNA of the CDR3 is TGTGCCAGCAGGGAGGCAAGGACCCCCCTTTACAATGAGCAGTTCTTC.